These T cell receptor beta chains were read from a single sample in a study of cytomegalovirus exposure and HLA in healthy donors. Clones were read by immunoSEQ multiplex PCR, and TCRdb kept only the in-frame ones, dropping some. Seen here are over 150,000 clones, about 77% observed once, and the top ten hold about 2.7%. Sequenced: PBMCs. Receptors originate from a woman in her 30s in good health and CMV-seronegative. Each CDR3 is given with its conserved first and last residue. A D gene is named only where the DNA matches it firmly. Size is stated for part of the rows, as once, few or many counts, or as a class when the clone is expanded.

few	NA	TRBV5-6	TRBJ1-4	TGTGCCAGCAGCACGAGGGAAAAGGGAACTAATGAAAAACTGTTTTTT	CASSTREKGTNEKLFF
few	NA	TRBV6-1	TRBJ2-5	TGTGCCAGCAGTGGCCGCTCCTACAGGCGACGGAACCAAGAGACCCAGTACTTC	CASSGRSYRRRNQETQYF
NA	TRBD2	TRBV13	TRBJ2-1	TGTGCCAGCAGTTGGCGGGGGGTAAACAATGAGCAGTTCTTC	CASSWRGVNNEQFF
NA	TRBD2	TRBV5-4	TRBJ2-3	TGTGCCAGCAGCTTGGGACTAGCTGTAGATACGCAGTATTTT	CASSLGLAVDTQYF
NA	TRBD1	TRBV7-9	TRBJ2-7	TGTTCCAGCAGCTTCCTCTTCGGGACAGGGAGAAGCTCCTACGAGCAGTACTTC	CSSSFLFGTGRSSYEQYF
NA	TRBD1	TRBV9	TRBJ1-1	TGTGCCAGCAGCGCGACAGGGGGGCTGTGGACTGAAGCTTTCTTT	CASSATGGLWTEAFF
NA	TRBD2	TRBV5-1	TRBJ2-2	TGCGCCAGCAGACGGACTAGCGGGAGCACCGGGGAGCTGTTTTTT	CASRRTSGSTGELFF
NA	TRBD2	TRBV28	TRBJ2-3	TGTGCCAGCACATCGACTAGCGGGAGGGCCCTCGATACGCAGTATTTT	CASTSTSGRALDTQYF
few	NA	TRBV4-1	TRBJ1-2	TGCGCCAGCAGCCAATTTGGTGGGGAGTGGACTAACTATGGCTACACCTTC	CASSQFGGEWTNYGYTF
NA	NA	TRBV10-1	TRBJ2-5	TGCGCGGCGGGTAAAGAGACCCAGTACTTC	CAAGKETQYF
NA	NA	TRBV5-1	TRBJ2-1	TGCGCCAGCAGCTTGGCCTTCGTGGCGGGCTACAATGAGCAGTTCTTC	CASSLAFVAGYNEQFF
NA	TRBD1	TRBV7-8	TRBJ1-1	TGTGCCAGCAGACGAACAGGGGGCTTTAGGAGCACTGAAGCTTTCTTT	CASRRTGGFRSTEAFF
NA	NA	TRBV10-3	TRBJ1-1	TGTGCCATCAGTGGGTCTGGGGCAAACACTGAAGCTTTCTTT	CAISGSGANTEAFF
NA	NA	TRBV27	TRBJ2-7	TGTGCCAGCAGCTATACAGGAACCTACGAGCAGTACTTC	CASSYTGTYEQYF
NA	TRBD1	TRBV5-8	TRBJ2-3	TGTGCCAGCACTCGGGACAGGGGGATTATTGGCACAGATACGCAGTATTTT	CASTRDRGIIGTDTQYF
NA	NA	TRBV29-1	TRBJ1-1	TGCAGCGTTGAGGTAAATAGGGGAGGTGAAGCTTTCTTT	CSVEVNRGGEAFF
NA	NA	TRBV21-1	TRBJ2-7	TGTGCCAGATTTAGGGACACCCAGTCCTACGAGCAGTACTTC	CARFRDTQSYEQYF
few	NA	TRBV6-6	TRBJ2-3	TGTGCCAGCGGGAGAGGGGATACGCAGTATTTT	CASGRGDTQYF
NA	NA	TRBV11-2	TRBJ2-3	TGTGCCAGCAGCTTTAGGCAGGCCACCCTTCCAGATACGCAGTATTTT	CASSFRQATLPDTQYF
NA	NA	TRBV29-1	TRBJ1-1	TGCAGCGTTGAACGGAGACTCATGAACACTGAAGCTTTCTTT	CSVERRLMNTEAFF
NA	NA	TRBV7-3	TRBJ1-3	TGTGCCAGCAGCTTGGACGGGAACTCTGGAAACACCATATATTTT	CASSLDGNSGNTIYF
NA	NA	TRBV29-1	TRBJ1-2	TGCAGCGTTGTTCAAAGATCAGGGATGGGCTACACCTTC	CSVVQRSGMGYTF
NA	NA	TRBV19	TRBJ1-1	TGTGCCAGTAGTATTGGCCAGGTGAACACTGAAGCTTTCTTT	CASSIGQVNTEAFF
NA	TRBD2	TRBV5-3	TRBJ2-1	TGTGCCAGAAGAGGACTAGCGGGACGGGGCACCAATGAGCAGTTCTTC	CARRGLAGRGTNEQFF
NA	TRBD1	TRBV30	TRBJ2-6	TGTGCCTGGGACACAGGGGTAGGGGCCAACGTCCTGACTTTC	CAWDTGVGANVLTF
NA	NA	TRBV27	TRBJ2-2	TGTGCCAGCAGTTTAACGACAGGAGTCGCGAACACCGGGGAGCTGTTTTTT	CASSLTTGVANTGELFF
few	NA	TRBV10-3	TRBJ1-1	TGTGCCATCAGTTCGATCGGGAAGAACACTGAAGCTTTCTTT	CAISSIGKNTEAFF
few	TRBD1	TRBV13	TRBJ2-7	TGTGCCAGCAGCTTAGAGGGACAGAAACACGAGCAGTACTTC	CASSLEGQKHEQYF
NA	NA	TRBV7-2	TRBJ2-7	TGTGCCAGCAGCTTAAACAGATTCTCCTACGAGCAGTACTTC	CASSLNRFSYEQYF
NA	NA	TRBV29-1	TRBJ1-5	TGCAGCGTTGCGCCCGGGGGGGTAGGGCAGCCCCAGCATTTT	CSVAPGGVGQPQHF
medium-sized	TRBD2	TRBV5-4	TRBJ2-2	TGTGCCAGCAGCTTGGATAGCGGGTCGCGAACCGGGGAGCTGTTTTTT	CASSLDSGSRTGELFF
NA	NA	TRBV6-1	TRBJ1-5	TGTGCCAGCAGTGAACATACGGTTCAGCCCCAGCATTTT	CASSEHTVQPQHF
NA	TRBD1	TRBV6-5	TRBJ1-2	TGTGCCACAAAGAGGGGACAGAGCTATGGCTACACCTTC	CATKRGQSYGYTF
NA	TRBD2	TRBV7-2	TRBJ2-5	TGTGCCAGCAGCTTAGATAGCGGGGGGGAGGAGACCCAGTACTTC	CASSLDSGGEETQYF
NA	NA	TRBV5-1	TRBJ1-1	TGCGCCAGTGGGACCGGGACAATGAACACTGAAGCTTTCTTT	CASGTGTMNTEAFF
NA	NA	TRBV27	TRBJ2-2	TGTGCCAGCAGGATTAACGCGGCGAACACCGGGGAGCTGTTTTTT	CASRINAANTGELFF
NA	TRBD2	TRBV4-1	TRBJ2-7	TGCGCCAGCAGCCAATTTAGCGGGGGGAACTCCTACGAGCAGTACTTC	CASSQFSGGNSYEQYF
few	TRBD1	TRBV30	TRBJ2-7	TGTGCCTGCACAGGGGCCTACGAGCAGTACTTC	CACTGAYEQYF
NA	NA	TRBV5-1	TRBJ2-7	TGCGCCAGCAGCTTTGGAGACTACGAGCAGTACTTC	CASSFGDYEQYF
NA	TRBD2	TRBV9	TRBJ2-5	TGTGCCAGCAGCGTAGGGGGGGAGGGGGAGACCCAGTACTTC	CASSVGGEGETQYF
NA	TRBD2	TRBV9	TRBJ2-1	TGTGCCAGCAGCGCTTCGGGACTAGCGGGGGATGAGCAGTTCTTC	CASSASGLAGDEQFF
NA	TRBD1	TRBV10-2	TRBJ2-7	TGCGCCAGCAGCTTCGGGACAGGGGGCTACGAGCAGTACTTC	CASSFGTGGYEQYF
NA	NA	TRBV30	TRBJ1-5	TGTGCCTGGAACGGGGGGAGGGAGAGTCAGCCCCAGCATTTT	CAWNGGRESQPQHF
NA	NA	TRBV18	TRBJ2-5	TGTGCCAGCTCACCAGCGTCTCACCAAGAGACCCAGTACTTC	CASSPASHQETQYF
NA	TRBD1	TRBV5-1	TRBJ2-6	TGCGCCAGCAGCGAGGGACAGGGGGCTGTGGGGGCCAACGTCCTGACTTTC	CASSEGQGAVGANVLTF
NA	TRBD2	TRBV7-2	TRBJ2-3	TGTGCCAGCAGCTTATTTGGGCTAGCGGGGCTGGATACGCAGTATTTT	CASSLFGLAGLDTQYF
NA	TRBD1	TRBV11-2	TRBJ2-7	TGTGCCAGCAGCCCGGGACAGGGAAGTTCCGAGCAGTACTTC	CASSPGQGSSEQYF
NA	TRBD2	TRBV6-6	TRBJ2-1	TGTGCCAGCAGTTACGCAAACAGCGGGAGAAATGAGCAGTTCTTC	CASSYANSGRNEQFF
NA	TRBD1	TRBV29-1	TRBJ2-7	TGCAGCGTGAAACCGGGACAGGTCTCCTACGAGCAGTACTTC	CSVKPGQVSYEQYF
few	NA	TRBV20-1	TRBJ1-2	TGCAGTGCCGGGCGGGATGGCTACACCTTC	CSAGRDGYTF
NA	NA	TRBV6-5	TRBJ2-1	TGTGCCAGCAGTTACCACAAATACAATGAGCAGTTCTTC	CASSYHKYNEQFF
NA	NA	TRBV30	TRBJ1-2	TGTGCCTGGAGTGTACTATATGGCTACACCTTC	CAWSVLYGYTF
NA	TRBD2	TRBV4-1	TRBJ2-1	TGCGCCAGCCGATCCGAGAAGCCAGCGGGGGCTTCCTACAATGAGCAGTTCTTC	CASRSEKPAGASYNEQFF